This T cell receptor (beta chain) was captured by sequencing in a study of CXCR3-negative and CXCR3-positive naive CD8 T cells (dated by TCRdb to between 2018 and 2020). About the full investigation: In total, about 150 million TRB reads were obtained, or roughly 1.5 +/- 0.3 million reads per library. The diversity and physicochemical repertoire analyses included 11 donors pooled from two independent experiments. TRBV-TRBJ cluster analysis included naive subsets from about 5 donors and memory cells from 3 donors.

Each CD8+ T cell subset was flow-sorted in triplicate, and 300,000 or so cells per subset were placed directly into RLT lysis buffer. To exclude memory contaminants, naive CD8+ T cells were stringently defined as CD45RO-CCR7+CD27+CD95-. Peripheral blood mononuclear cells were isolated from buffy coats using standard density gradient centrifugation. A FACSAria III was used to flow-sort naive CXCR3-negative and CXCR3-positive CD8+ T cells. An RNeasy Mini Kit was used to extract total RNA from the sorted cells. Sequencer: NextSeq 550. The Human TCR Profiling Kit (MiLaboratory) was used to make UMI-labeled 5' RACE TRB cDNA libraries. cDNA synthesis used the entire amount of extracted RNA, and PCR amplification then used the entire amount of cDNA produced. The libraries were made side by side, with each library going through the same number of PCR cycles. As for the original processing: With a requirement of at least two reads per UMI, MIGEC and MiXCR extracted about 50,000 +/- 10,000 unique UMI-labeled TRB cDNA molecules per library. On average, 40,000 +/- 10,000 functional in-frame TRB CDR3 nucleotide clonotypes lacking stop codons were found per library. After downsampling to 5000 UMI-labeled TRB molecules per sample, diversity metrics such as normalized Shannon-Wiener and Chao1 were calculated in VDJtools. VDJtools computed clonotype-size-weighted physicochemical properties of the central five CDR3 residues: interaction energy, strength, volume and Kidera factor 4. TCRdb reprocessed the reads and provides one entry for every CDR3 protein sequence; no DNA is given. The V and J calls were not made by the authors but by TCRdb's processing. The table kept for this sample lists around 80,000 distinct CDR3 sequences. The ten most abundant clones make up 0.55% to 0.8% of the sample.

For this clonotype: Its antigen is currently not known.

The paper's findings and limits, for the study overall: Because surface CD5, which has been linked to self-reactivity in mice, was comparable between naive subsets, TCR interaction strength was also inferred from TRB CDR3 physicochemical properties. Freshly isolated PBMCs were used for most assays because CXCR3 expression went down partially after cryopreservation. TRBV-TRBJ usage was similar between naive CXCR3-negative and CXCR3-positive cells from the same donor, while memory cells showed distinct patterns. Repertoire diversity was comparably high in both naive subsets but much lower in memory CD8+ T cells. TRB CDR3s from CXCR3-positive naive cells showed higher hydrophobicity (lower Kidera factor 4), lower energy, and higher strength and volume indices than CXCR3-negative naive cells.

The receptor was derived from a human donor in good health. Some clones in this sample may be carry-over from other donors' samples. Input material: naive CXCR3+ CD8+ T cells from blood. In the paper's terms, the cell subset or site label means: CD45RO-CCR7+CD27+CD95- naive CD8+ T cells expressing CXCR3 (TNR3+).

CDR3 sequence: CASSETGSSYNEQFF. This chain is built from TRBV5-1 and TRBJ2-1; absent DNA, TCRdb's TRBD1 call cannot be checked. Taken from cysteine to phenylalanine, the CDR3 has 15 residues. Only the protein is available. In the germline V gene, CDR1 corresponds to SGHRS and CDR2 to YFSETQ.